A selection of T cell receptor beta chains follows, all from one sample in a study of blood T cell repertoires in COVID-19. Repertoires were generated with immunoSEQ multiplex PCR, while TCRdb's copy carries only in-frame clones and drops some. The repertoire holds around 250,000 clones, approximately 82% seen once, with 3.4% in the top ten. The sequencing sample was made of peripheral blood. These receptors originate from a woman aged 18-30 years with acute or convalescent COVID-19. CDR3s include the opening cysteine and the closing phenylalanine or tryptophan. Each record gives: J gene, V gene, clone size, D gene, CDR3 protein, CDR3 DNA. The D gene is left open where the match is weak. Clone size, where shown, is once, few, many, or a class for clones that have expanded.

J: TRBJ1-3; V: TRBV6-5; size: NA; D: TRBD1; CDR3: CASSYSRGLRGTIYF; DNA: TGTGCCAGCAGTTACTCGAGGGGGCTGCGGGGCACCATATATTTT
J: TRBJ1-3; V: TRBV28; size: NA; D: NA; CDR3: CASSLLGNTIYF; DNA: TGTGCCAGCAGTTTACTTGGAAACACCATATATTTT
J: TRBJ2-7; V: TRBV7-2; size: once; D: TRBD2; CDR3: CASSLHRGVSYEQYF; DNA: TGTGCCAGCAGCTTACACCGGGGGGTCTCCTACGAGCAGTACTTC
J: TRBJ1-2; V: TRBV18; size: NA; D: TRBD1; CDR3: CASTPDRGYGYTF; DNA: TGTGCCAGCACCCCGGACAGGGGATATGGCTACACCTTC
J: TRBJ2-1; V: TRBV7-3; size: NA; D: NA; CDR3: CASSAPGDNEQFF; DNA: TGTGCCAGCAGCGCGCCGGGAGACAATGAGCAGTTCTTC
J: TRBJ2-3; V: TRBV7-2; size: NA; D: NA; CDR3: CASSPWEPGVTDTQYF; DNA: TGTGCCAGCAGCCCTTGGGAACCGGGAGTCACAGATACGCAGTATTTT
J: TRBJ1-2; V: TRBV5-1; size: NA; D: NA; CDR3: CASTPTTDPYYGYTF; DNA: TGCGCCAGCACCCCTACGACAGACCCCTATTATGGCTACACCTTC
J: TRBJ2-7; V: TRBV7-9; size: once; D: TRBD1; CDR3: CASSLAMSGTGAYEQYF; DNA: TGTGCCAGCAGCTTAGCGATGTCCGGGACAGGTGCCTACGAGCAGTACTTC
J: TRBJ1-1; V: TRBV20-1; size: NA; D: NA; CDR3: CSAPGEVEAFF; DNA: TGCAGTGCCCCCGGAGAAGTTGAAGCTTTCTTT
J: TRBJ2-1; V: TRBV28; size: NA; D: TRBD2; CDR3: CASSFAGIAGSSYNEQFF; DNA: TGTGCCAGCAGTTTCGCCGGGATAGCGGGAAGCTCCTACAATGAGCAGTTCTTC
J: TRBJ1-5; V: TRBV27; size: NA; D: TRBD1; CDR3: CASYTTGDRVFVHGPQHF; DNA: TGTGCCAGCTATACCACCGGGGACAGGGTGTTCGTTCACGGGCCCCAGCATTTT
J: TRBJ1-1; V: TRBV5-1; size: NA; D: NA; CDR3: CASSQQSMNTEAFF; DNA: TGCGCCAGCAGCCAACAGAGCATGAACACTGAAGCTTTCTTT
J: TRBJ1-3; V: TRBV19; size: NA; D: NA; CDR3: CASSITRLSGSGNTIYF; DNA: TGTGCCAGTAGTATTACCCGTCTGAGCGGATCTGGAAACACCATATATTTT
J: TRBJ2-5; V: TRBV28; size: NA; D: TRBD1; CDR3: CASSPRTRTGKETQYF; DNA: TGTGCCAGCAGTCCCCGAACCCGGACAGGCAAAGAGACCCAGTACTTC
J: TRBJ2-1; V: TRBV7-3; size: once; D: TRBD1; CDR3: CASSIRTGPYNEQFF; DNA: TGTGCCAGCAGCATCAGGACAGGGCCCTACAATGAGCAGTTCTTC
J: TRBJ1-2; V: TRBV6-5; size: NA; D: TRBD1; CDR3: CASSYSYGTAPGYTF; DNA: TGTGCCAGCAGTTACTCTTACGGGACAGCACCAGGCTACACCTTC
J: TRBJ2-2; V: TRBV12-5; size: NA; D: TRBD2; CDR3: CASGLEGGSGTGELFF; DNA: TGTGCTAGTGGTTTGGAAGGCGGGAGTGGCACCGGGGAGCTGTTTTTT
J: TRBJ1-1; V: TRBV3-1/TRBV3-2; size: NA; D: NA; CDR3: CASSLTQNTEAFF; DNA: TGTGCCAGCAGCCTCACACAGAACACTGAAGCTTTCTTT
J: TRBJ2-2; V: TRBV27; size: few; D: NA; CDR3: CATKRKPESRPGELFF; DNA: TGTGCCACGAAAAGAAAACCGGAGTCTCGGCCCGGGGAGCTGTTTTTT
J: TRBJ1-1; V: TRBV5-6; size: NA; D: NA; CDR3: CASSLDPRGDTEAFF; DNA: TGTGCCAGCAGCTTGGACCCCCGCGGGGACACTGAAGCTTTCTTT
J: TRBJ2-5; V: TRBV6-2/TRBV6-3; size: NA; D: NA; CDR3: CASSYLGPGEKTQYF; DNA: TGTGCCAGCAGTTACTTGGGACCAGGGGAAAAGACCCAGTACTTC
J: TRBJ1-1; V: TRBV7-9; size: NA; D: TRBD1; CDR3: CASSLGGDREPTEAFF; DNA: TGTGCCAGCAGCTTAGGAGGGGACAGGGAACCCACTGAAGCTTTCTTT
J: TRBJ2-7; V: TRBV30; size: NA; D: NA; CDR3: CAWSLYSSYEQYF; DNA: TGTGCCTGGAGCCTATATTCGAGCTACGAGCAGTACTTC
J: TRBJ2-7; V: TRBV6-5; size: NA; D: TRBD2; CDR3: CASSYSWGGDYEQYF; DNA: TGTGCCAGCAGTTACTCGTGGGGGGGAGACTACGAGCAGTACTTC
J: TRBJ2-1; V: TRBV30; size: NA; D: TRBD2; CDR3: CAWAPRRELNEQFF; DNA: TGTGCCTGGGCCCCTCGGCGGGAGCTGAATGAGCAGTTCTTC
J: TRBJ2-6; V: TRBV5-1; size: NA; D: NA; CDR3: CASSVASGANVLTF; DNA: TGCGCCAGCAGCGTAGCCTCTGGGGCCAACGTCCTGACTTTC
J: TRBJ1-4; V: TRBV5-5; size: NA; D: TRBD1; CDR3: CASSPTGYSTNEKLFF; DNA: TGTGCCAGCAGCCCGACAGGGTACTCAACTAATGAAAAACTGTTTTTT
J: TRBJ1-2; V: TRBV24-1; size: NA; D: NA; CDR3: CATSDGGTNYGYTF; DNA: TGTGCCACCAGTGACGGGGGGACGAACTATGGCTACACCTTC
J: TRBJ2-7; V: TRBV10-3; size: NA; D: TRBD2; CDR3: CAIAGGAEQYF; DNA: TGTGCCATAGCGGGAGGGGCCGAGCAGTACTTC
J: TRBJ2-1; V: TRBV7-2; size: NA; D: TRBD1; CDR3: CASSHGQGEHNEQFF; DNA: TGTGCCAGCAGCCATGGACAGGGCGAGCACAATGAGCAGTTCTTC
J: TRBJ2-6; V: TRBV7-2; size: NA; D: NA; CDR3: CASRSWAGDHSGANVLTF; DNA: TGTGCCAGCAGGAGCTGGGCAGGGGACCACTCTGGGGCCAACGTCCTGACTTTC
J: TRBJ1-2; V: TRBV19; size: NA; D: TRBD1; CDR3: CASSMGTGNYGYTF; DNA: TGTGCCAGTAGTATGGGGACAGGGAACTATGGCTACACCTTC
J: TRBJ2-2; V: TRBV28; size: NA; D: NA; CDR3: CASSFVKTNTGELFF; DNA: TGTGCCAGCAGTTTTGTAAAGACAAACACCGGGGAGCTGTTTTTT
J: TRBJ2-1; V: TRBV14; size: NA; D: TRBD2; CDR3: CASSQIRGGRADGEQFF; DNA: TGTGCCAGCAGCCAAATAAGGGGCGGGAGGGCCGATGGTGAGCAGTTCTTC
J: TRBJ2-7; V: TRBV23-1; size: NA; D: NA; CDR3: CASSQPNRSPEDEQYF; DNA: TGCGCCAGCAGTCAACCGAACAGGTCACCTGAAGACGAGCAGTACTTC
J: TRBJ2-5; V: TRBV7-2; size: NA; D: TRBD1; CDR3: CASSSQGKETQYF; DNA: TGTGCCAGCAGCTCACAGGGGAAAGAGACCCAGTACTTC
J: TRBJ2-5; V: TRBV7-3; size: NA; D: TRBD2; CDR3: CASSLSGLGAGASMETQYF; DNA: TGTGCCAGCAGCTTATCGGGACTAGGGGCCGGGGCCTCAATGGAGACCCAGTACTTC
J: TRBJ2-2; V: TRBV5-6; size: NA; D: TRBD2; CDR3: CASSLGAQGGRRTGELFF; DNA: TGTGCCAGCAGCTTGGGCGCCCAGGGCGGGAGAAGGACCGGGGAGCTGTTTTTT
J: TRBJ2-7; V: TRBV11-1; size: NA; D: TRBD1; CDR3: CASKKGQGVYEQYF; DNA: TGTGCCAGCAAAAAGGGACAGGGAGTCTACGAGCAGTACTTC
J: TRBJ1-2; V: TRBV6-5; size: once; D: NA; CDR3: CASSYSAEGVGYTF; DNA: TGTGCCAGCAGTTACTCGGCGGAAGGGGTTGGCTACACCTTC
J: TRBJ2-5; V: TRBV11-2; size: NA; D: NA; CDR3: CASSLLGRETQYF; DNA: TGTGCCAGCAGCTTACTTGGGCGAGAGACCCAGTACTTC
J: TRBJ2-5; V: TRBV28; size: NA; D: TRBD2; CDR3: CASSLVLAGVGRIEETQYF; DNA: TGTGCCAGCAGTTTAGTACTAGCGGGAGTAGGGCGGATCGAAGAGACCCAGTACTTC
J: TRBJ2-6; V: TRBV3-1/TRBV3-2; size: NA; D: NA; CDR3: CASSQGAGYVLTF; DNA: TGTGCCAGCAGCCAAGGGGCCGGATACGTCCTGACTTTC
J: TRBJ2-5; V: TRBV4-3; size: NA; D: TRBD2; CDR3: CASSQGTSGRGKETQYF; DNA: TGCGCCAGCAGCCAAGGCACTAGCGGGAGGGGAAAAGAGACCCAGTACTTC
J: TRBJ2-7; V: TRBV19; size: NA; D: TRBD1; CDR3: CASSAPGTGIYEQYF; DNA: TGTGCCAGTAGTGCCCCCGGGACAGGGATCTACGAGCAGTACTTC
J: TRBJ2-3; V: TRBV6-5; size: NA; D: TRBD2; CDR3: CASSSSGRSTDTQYF; DNA: TGTGCCAGCAGTTCTAGCGGGAGAAGCACAGATACGCAGTATTTT
J: TRBJ1-5; V: TRBV15; size: NA; D: NA; CDR3: CATSRDLDNHSNQPQHF; DNA: TGTGCCACCAGCAGAGATTTGGACAACCATAGCAATCAGCCCCAGCATTTT
J: TRBJ2-7; V: TRBV5-1; size: NA; D: NA; CDR3: CASSLQGHYEQYF; DNA: TGCGCCAGCAGCTTACAGGGCCACTACGAGCAGTACTTC